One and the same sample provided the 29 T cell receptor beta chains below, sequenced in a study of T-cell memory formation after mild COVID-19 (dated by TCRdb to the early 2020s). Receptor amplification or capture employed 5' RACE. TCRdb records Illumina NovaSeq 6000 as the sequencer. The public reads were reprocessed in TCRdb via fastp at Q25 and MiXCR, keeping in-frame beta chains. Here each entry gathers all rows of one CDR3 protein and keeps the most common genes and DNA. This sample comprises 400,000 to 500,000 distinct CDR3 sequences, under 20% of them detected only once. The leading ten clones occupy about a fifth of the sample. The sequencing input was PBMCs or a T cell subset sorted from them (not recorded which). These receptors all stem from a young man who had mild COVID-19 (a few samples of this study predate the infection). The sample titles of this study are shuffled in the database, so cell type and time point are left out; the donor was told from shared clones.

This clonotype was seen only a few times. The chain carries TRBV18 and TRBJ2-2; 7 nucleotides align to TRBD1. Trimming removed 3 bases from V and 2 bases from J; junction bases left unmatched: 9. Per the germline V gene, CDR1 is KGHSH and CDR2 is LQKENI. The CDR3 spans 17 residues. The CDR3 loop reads CASSPVQRQGNTGELFF. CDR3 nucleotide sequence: TGTGCCAGCTCACCGGTCCAGAGACAGGGTAACACCGGGGAGCTGTTTTTT.

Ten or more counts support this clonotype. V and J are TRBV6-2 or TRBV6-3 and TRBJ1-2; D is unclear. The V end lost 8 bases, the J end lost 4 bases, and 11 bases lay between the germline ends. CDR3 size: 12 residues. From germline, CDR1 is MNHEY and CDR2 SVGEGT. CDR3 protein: CASSETSYGYTF. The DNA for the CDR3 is TGTGCCAGCTCGGAGACCTCCTATGGCTACACCTTC.

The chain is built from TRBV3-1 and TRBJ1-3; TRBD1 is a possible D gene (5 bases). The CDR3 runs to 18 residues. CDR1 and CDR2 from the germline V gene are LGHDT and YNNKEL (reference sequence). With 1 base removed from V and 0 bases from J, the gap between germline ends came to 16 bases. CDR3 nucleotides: TGTGCCAGCAGCCAAGGCGGGAGGGGTACCCTCTCTGGAAACACCATATATTTT. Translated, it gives CASSQGGRGTLSGNTIYF.

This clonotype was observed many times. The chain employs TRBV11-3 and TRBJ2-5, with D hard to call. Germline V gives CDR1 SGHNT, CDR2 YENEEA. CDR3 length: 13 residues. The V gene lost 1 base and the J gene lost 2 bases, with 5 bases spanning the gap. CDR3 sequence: CASSLADQETQYF. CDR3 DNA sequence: TGTGCCAGCAGCTTAGCCGATCAAGAGACCCAGTACTTC.

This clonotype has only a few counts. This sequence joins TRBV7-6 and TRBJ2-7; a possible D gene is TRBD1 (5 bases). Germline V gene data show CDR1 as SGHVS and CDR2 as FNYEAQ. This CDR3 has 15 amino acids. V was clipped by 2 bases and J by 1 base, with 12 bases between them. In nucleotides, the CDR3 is TGTGCCAGCAGCTTATCCACAGGTATTTCCTACGAGCAGTACTTC. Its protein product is CASSLSTGISYEQYF.

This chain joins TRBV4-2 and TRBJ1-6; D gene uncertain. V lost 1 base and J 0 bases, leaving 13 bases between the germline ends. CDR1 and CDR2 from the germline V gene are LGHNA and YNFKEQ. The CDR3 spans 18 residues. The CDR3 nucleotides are TGTGCCAGCAGCCAAGGGTCCTCCGGGAGCTCCTATAATTCACCCCTCCACTTT. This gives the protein CASSQGSSGSSYNSPLHF.

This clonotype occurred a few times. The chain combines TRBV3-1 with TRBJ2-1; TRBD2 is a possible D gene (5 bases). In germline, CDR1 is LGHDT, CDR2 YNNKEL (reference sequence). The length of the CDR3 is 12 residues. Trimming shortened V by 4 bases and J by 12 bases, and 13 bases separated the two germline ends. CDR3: CASSLYEGRQFF. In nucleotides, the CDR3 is TGTGCCAGCAGCCTTTATGAAGGGAGGCAGTTCTTC.

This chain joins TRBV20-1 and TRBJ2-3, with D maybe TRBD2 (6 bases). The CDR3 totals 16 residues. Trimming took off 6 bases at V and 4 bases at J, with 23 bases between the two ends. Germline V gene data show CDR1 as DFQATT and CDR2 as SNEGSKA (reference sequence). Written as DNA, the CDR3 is TGCAGTGCCTCAAGAACAGCGGTCGGGGGTCCAGATACGCAGTATTTT. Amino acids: CSASRTAVGGPDTQYF.

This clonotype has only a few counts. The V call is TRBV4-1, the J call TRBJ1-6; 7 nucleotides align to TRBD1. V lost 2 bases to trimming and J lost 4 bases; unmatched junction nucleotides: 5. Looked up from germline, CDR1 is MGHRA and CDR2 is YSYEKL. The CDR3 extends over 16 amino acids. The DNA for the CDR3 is TGCGCCAGCAGCCAAACTACAGGGGTTTATAATTCACCCCTCCACTTT. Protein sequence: CASSQTTGVYNSPLHF.

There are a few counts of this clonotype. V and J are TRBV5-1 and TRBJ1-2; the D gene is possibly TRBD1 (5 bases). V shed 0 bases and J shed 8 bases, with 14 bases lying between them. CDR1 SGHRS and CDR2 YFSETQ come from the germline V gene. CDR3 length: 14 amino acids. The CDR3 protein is CASSLVGQGSGYTF. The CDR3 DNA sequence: TGCGCCAGCAGCTTGGTCGGGCAGGGCTCCGGCTACACCTTC.

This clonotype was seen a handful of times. For the CDR3, the DNA is TGTGCCAGCAGTACTAGACCAGCGGATCAGCCCCAGCATTTT. Amino acids: CASSTRPADQPQHF. This chain uses TRBV12-3 or TRBV12-4 with TRBJ1-5; D is unclear. This CDR3 contains 14 residues. V lost 5 bases and J 5 bases, leaving 13 bases between the germline ends.

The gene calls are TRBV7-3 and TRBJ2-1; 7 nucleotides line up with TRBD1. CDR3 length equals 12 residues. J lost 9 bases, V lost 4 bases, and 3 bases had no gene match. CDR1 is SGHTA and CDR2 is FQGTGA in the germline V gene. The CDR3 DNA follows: TGTGCCAGCAGCTCTAGGGGGCGTGAGCAGTTCTTC. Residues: CASSSRGREQFF.

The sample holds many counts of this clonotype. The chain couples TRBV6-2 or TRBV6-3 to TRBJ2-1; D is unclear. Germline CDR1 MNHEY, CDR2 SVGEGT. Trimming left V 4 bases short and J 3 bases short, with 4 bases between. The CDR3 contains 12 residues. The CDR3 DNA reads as TGTGCCAGCAGTTGGGGCTACAATGAGCAGTTCTTC. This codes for CASSWGYNEQFF.

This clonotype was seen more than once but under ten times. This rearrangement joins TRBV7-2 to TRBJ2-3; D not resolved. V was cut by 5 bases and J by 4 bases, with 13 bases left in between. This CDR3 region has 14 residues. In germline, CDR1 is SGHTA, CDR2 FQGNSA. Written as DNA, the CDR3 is TGTGCCAGCAGCGCCGGTCAGAGGTCAGATACGCAGTATTTT. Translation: CASSAGQRSDTQYF.

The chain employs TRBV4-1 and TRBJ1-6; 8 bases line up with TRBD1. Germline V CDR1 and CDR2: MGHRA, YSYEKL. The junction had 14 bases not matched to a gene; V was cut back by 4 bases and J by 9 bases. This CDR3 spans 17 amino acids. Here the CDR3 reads CASSPRGRTGISSPLHF. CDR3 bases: TGCGCCAGCAGCCCCCGTGGCCGGACAGGGATAAGTTCACCCCTCCACTTT.

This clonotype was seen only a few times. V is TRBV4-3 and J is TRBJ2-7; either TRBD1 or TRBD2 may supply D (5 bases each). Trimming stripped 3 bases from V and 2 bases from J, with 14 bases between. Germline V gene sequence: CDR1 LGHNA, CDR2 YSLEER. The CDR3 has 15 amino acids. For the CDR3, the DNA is TGCGCCAGCAGCCAGGGCCGGGACGGACCCTACGAGCAGTACTTC. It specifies CASSQGRDGPYEQYF.

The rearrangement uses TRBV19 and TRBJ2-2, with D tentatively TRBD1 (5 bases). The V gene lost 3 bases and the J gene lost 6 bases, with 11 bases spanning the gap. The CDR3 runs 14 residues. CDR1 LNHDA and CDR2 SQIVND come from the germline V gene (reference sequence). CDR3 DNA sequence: TGTGCCAGTAGTATTCCAGGGTTGGCCGGGGAGCTGTTTTTT. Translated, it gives CASSIPGLAGELFF.

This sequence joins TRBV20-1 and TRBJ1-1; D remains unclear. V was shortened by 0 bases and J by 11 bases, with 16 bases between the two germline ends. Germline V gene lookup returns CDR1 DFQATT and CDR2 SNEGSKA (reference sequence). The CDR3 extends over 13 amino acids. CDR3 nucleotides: TGCAGTGCTAGAGATCCGTCGGAGGTTGGGGCTTTCTTT. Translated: CSARDPSEVGAFF.

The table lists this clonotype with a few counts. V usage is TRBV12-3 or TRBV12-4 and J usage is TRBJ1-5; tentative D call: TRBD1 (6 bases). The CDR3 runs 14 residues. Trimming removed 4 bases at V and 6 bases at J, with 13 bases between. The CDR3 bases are TGTGCCAGCAGTTACAGGGAGAGAGGTCAGCCCCAGCATTTT. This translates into CASSYRERGQPQHF.

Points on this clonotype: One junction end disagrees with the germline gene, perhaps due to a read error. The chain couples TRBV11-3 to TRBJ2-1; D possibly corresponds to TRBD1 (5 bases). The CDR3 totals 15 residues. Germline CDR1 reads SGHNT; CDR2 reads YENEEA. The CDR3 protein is CASSLHRNALDEQLF. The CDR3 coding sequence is TGTGCCAGCAGCTTACACAGGAATGCCTTGGATGAGCAGTTATTC.

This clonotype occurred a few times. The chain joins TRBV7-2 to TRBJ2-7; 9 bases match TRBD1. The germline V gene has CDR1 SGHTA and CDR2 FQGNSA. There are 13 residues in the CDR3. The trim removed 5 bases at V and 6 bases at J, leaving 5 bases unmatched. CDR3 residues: CASSRDRGTEQYF. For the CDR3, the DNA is TGTGCCAGCAGCCGAGACAGGGGGACCGAGCAGTACTTC.

DNA of the CDR3: TGTGCCAGCAGCCAAGAGTGGAACCTCCGACTAGCGGGGGGCGGTGAGCAGTTCTTC. Translation gives CASSQEWNLRLAGGGEQFF. J is TRBJ2-1 and V is TRBV4-2; TRBD2 agrees at 13 bases. V lost 0 bases and J lost 9; bases outside the gene matches: 14. The CDR3 sequence is 19 residues long. The V gene's germline CDR1 is LGHNA and CDR2 YNFKEQ.

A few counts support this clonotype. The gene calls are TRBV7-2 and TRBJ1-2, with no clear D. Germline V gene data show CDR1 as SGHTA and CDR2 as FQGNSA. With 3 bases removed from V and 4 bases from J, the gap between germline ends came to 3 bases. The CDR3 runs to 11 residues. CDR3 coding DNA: TGTGCCAGCAGCTTCTTCTATGGCTACACCTTC. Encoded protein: CASSFFYGYTF. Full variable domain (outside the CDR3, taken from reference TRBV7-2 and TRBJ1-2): GAGVSQSPSNKVTEKGKDVELRCDPISGHTALYWYRQSLGQGLEFLIYFQGNSAPDKSGLPSDRFSAERTGGSVSTLTIQRTQQEDSAVYLCASSFFYGYTFGSGTRLTVV.

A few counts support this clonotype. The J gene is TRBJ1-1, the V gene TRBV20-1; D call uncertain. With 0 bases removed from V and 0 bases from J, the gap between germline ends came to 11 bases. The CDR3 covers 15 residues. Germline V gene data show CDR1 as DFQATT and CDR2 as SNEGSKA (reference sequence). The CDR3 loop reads CSARDLGRLNTEAFF. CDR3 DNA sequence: TGCAGTGCTAGAGATCTTGGACGTCTGAACACTGAAGCTTTCTTT.

CDR3 in amino acids: CASSPFSGETQYF. The CDR3 DNA reads TGTGCCAGCAGCCCATTCTCAGGCGAGACCCAGTACTTC. This chain links TRBV4-2 with TRBJ2-5; D is unresolved. The CDR3 extends over 13 amino acids. CDR1 LGHNA and CDR2 YNFKEQ come from the germline V gene. V was pared by 4 bases and J by 5 bases, with 11 bases between.

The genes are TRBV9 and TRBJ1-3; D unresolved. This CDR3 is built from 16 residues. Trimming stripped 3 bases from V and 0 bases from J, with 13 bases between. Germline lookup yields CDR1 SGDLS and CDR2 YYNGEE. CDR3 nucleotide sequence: TGTGCCAGCAGCGCATCAGAAAATTCCTCTGGAAACACCATATATTTT. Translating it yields CASSASENSSGNTIYF. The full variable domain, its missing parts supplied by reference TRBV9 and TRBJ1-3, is DSGVTQTPKHLITATGQRVTLRCSPRSGDLSVYWYQQSLDQGLQFLIQYYNGEERAKGNILERFSAQQFPDLHSELNLSSLELGDSALYFCASSASENSSGNTIYFGEGSWLTVV.

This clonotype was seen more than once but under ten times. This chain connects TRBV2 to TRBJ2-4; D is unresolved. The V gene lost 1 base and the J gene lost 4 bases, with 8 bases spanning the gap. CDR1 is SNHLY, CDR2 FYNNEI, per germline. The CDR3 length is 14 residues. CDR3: CASSEGWIKNIQYF. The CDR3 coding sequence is TGTGCCAGCAGTGAAGGCTGGATAAAAAACATTCAGTACTTC. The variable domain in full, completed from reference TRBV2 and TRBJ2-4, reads EPEVTQTPSHQVTQMGQEVILRCVPISNHLYFYWYRQILGQKVEFLVSFYNNEISEKSEIFDDQFSVERPDGSNFTLKIRSTKLEDSAMYFCASSEGWIKNIQYFGAGTRLSVL.

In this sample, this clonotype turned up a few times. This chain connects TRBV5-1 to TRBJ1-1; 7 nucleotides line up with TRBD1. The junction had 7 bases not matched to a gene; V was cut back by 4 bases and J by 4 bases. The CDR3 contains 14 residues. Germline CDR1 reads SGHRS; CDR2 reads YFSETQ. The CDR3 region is CASSTLTGSTEAFF. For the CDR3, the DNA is TGCGCCAGCAGCACCTTGACAGGGTCCACTGAAGCTTTCTTT.

CDR3 nucleotides: TGCGCCAGCAGCCCGTCCGGGACAGCCTACGAGCAGTACTTC. Residues: CASSPSGTAYEQYF. The chain uses TRBV4-3 and TRBJ2-7, with 7 positions matching TRBD1. CDR1 is LGHNA and CDR2 is YSLEER in the germline V gene. CDR3 size: 14 residues. V lost 4 bases and J lost 2; bases outside the gene matches: 5.